The rows below give T cell receptor beta chains drawn from one sample of a study of T cell responses to AZD1222 COVID-19 vaccine. Data came from immunoSEQ multiplex PCR; TCRdb stores just in-frame clones and leaves some out. The sample shows 120,000 or so clones, approximately 90% of them seen only once. The material was peripheral blood, obtained 28 days after the second AZD1222 dose. These receptors originate from an adult who received the AZD1222 COVID-19 vaccine. Each CDR3 is given with its conserved first and last residue. D genes are given only for firm matches. Size is omitted from some rows. Given values are once, few, many or a class for expanded clones.

V gene: TRBV12-3/TRBV12-4
D gene: .
J gene: TRBJ2-1
clone size: .
CDR3 protein: CASRTASEQFF
CDR3 DNA: TGTGCCAGCAGGACCGCCTCTGAGCAGTTCTTC

V gene: TRBV20-1
D gene: .
J gene: TRBJ1-1
clone size: once
CDR3 protein: CSASFQSNTEAFF
CDR3 DNA: TGCAGTGCTAGTTTCCAGTCGAACACTGAAGCTTTCTTT

V gene: TRBV6-5
D gene: .
J gene: TRBJ2-7
clone size: .
CDR3 protein: CASSYSRGYEQYF
CDR3 DNA: TGTGCCAGCAGTTACTCGAGAGGGTACGAGCAGTACTTC

V gene: TRBV19
D gene: .
J gene: TRBJ2-5
clone size: .
CDR3 protein: CASSAQGPETQYF
CDR3 DNA: TGTGCCAGTAGTGCCCAGGGGCCGGAGACCCAGTACTTC

V gene: TRBV7-2
D gene: TRBD1
J gene: TRBJ1-2
clone size: .
CDR3 protein: CASSLGQGAGGYTF
CDR3 DNA: TGTGCCAGCAGCTTAGGACAGGGGGCGGGAGGCTACACCTTC

V gene: TRBV7-3
D gene: TRBD1
J gene: TRBJ1-1
clone size: .
CDR3 protein: CASSAPGQGLTEAFF
CDR3 DNA: TGTGCCAGCAGCGCGCCGGGACAGGGGTTGACTGAAGCTTTCTTT

V gene: TRBV6-5
D gene: .
J gene: TRBJ2-7
clone size: .
CDR3 protein: CASSGWNSYEQYF
CDR3 DNA: TGTGCCAGCAGCGGCTGGAACTCCTACGAGCAGTACTTC

V gene: TRBV7-9
D gene: TRBD2
J gene: TRBJ2-1
clone size: .
CDR3 protein: CASSLDLAGGYNEQFF
CDR3 DNA: TGTGCCAGCAGCTTGGACCTAGCGGGGGGTTACAATGAGCAGTTCTTC

V gene: TRBV6-1
D gene: TRBD1
J gene: TRBJ1-2
clone size: .
CDR3 protein: CASSEGTGLYGYTF
CDR3 DNA: TGTGCCAGCAGTGAAGGGACAGGGTTATATGGCTACACCTTC

V gene: TRBV12-3/TRBV12-4
D gene: .
J gene: TRBJ2-3
clone size: .
CDR3 protein: CASITAGDTQYF
CDR3 DNA: TGTGCCAGCATCACTGCCGGGGATACGCAGTATTTT

V gene: TRBV5-1
D gene: TRBD1
J gene: TRBJ1-5
clone size: .
CDR3 protein: CASSPGQGRLQPQHF
CDR3 DNA: TGCGCCAGCAGCCCGGGACAGGGACGTTTGCAGCCCCAGCATTTT

V gene: TRBV3-1/TRBV3-2
D gene: .
J gene: TRBJ1-5
clone size: .
CDR3 protein: CASSHNRLGPQHF
CDR3 DNA: TGTGCCAGCAGCCATAACAGGTTAGGGCCCCAGCATTTT

V gene: TRBV15
D gene: TRBD2
J gene: TRBJ2-5
clone size: .
CDR3 protein: CATNGGGRETQYF
CDR3 DNA: TGTGCCACCAACGGGGGAGGGCGGGAGACCCAGTACTTC

V gene: TRBV13
D gene: .
J gene: TRBJ1-3
clone size: .
CDR3 protein: CASSLGESGNTIYF
CDR3 DNA: TGTGCCAGCAGCTTAGGGGAATCTGGAAACACCATATATTTT

V gene: TRBV6-5
D gene: .
J gene: TRBJ1-3
clone size: few
CDR3 protein: CASMGSGNTIYF
CDR3 DNA: TGTGCCAGCATGGGCTCTGGAAACACCATATATTTT

V gene: TRBV25-1
D gene: .
J gene: TRBJ1-2
clone size: .
CDR3 protein: CASSRGEGGGYTF
CDR3 DNA: TGTGCCAGCTCCCGAGGGGAAGGGGGAGGCTACACCTTC

V gene: TRBV27
D gene: .
J gene: TRBJ1-2
clone size: .
CDR3 protein: CASSISFSYGYTF
CDR3 DNA: TGTGCCAGCAGTATTTCGTTTTCGTATGGCTACACCTTC

V gene: TRBV7-8
D gene: .
J gene: TRBJ2-3
clone size: .
CDR3 protein: CASSLSRWLDTQYF
CDR3 DNA: TGTGCCAGCAGCCTCTCGCGGTGGTTAGATACGCAGTATTTT

V gene: TRBV5-1
D gene: TRBD1
J gene: TRBJ2-7
clone size: .
CDR3 protein: CASSSGQTSSYEQYF
CDR3 DNA: TGCGCCAGCAGCTCGGGACAGACGAGCTCCTACGAGCAGTACTTC

V gene: TRBV19
D gene: TRBD1
J gene: TRBJ1-1
clone size: .
CDR3 protein: CASSLIPGTGNTEAFF
CDR3 DNA: TGTGCCAGTAGTTTGATACCTGGGACAGGGAACACTGAAGCTTTCTTT

V gene: TRBV28
D gene: .
J gene: TRBJ1-1
clone size: .
CDR3 protein: CASSVESERWLLTEAFF
CDR3 DNA: TGTGCCAGCAGTGTCGAGTCGGAGCGCTGGCTACTCACTGAAGCTTTCTTT

V gene: TRBV7-9
D gene: .
J gene: TRBJ2-3
clone size: .
CDR3 protein: CASSLSGDTQYF
CDR3 DNA: TGTGCCAGCAGCTTAAGCGGAGATACGCAGTATTTT